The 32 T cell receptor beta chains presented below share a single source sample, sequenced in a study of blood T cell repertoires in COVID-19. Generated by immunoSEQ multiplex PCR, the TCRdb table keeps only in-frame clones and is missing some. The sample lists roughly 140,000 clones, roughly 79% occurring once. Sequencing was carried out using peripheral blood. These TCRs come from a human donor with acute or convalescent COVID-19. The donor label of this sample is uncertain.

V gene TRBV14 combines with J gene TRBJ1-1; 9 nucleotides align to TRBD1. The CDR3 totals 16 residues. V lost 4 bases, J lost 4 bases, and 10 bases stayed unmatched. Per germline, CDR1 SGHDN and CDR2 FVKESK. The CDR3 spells CASSLITGGAGTEAFF. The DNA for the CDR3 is TGTGCCAGCAGCCTCATTACAGGGGGCGCGGGCACTGAAGCTTTCTTT. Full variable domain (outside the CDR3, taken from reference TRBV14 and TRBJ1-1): EAGVTQFPSHSVIEKGQTVTLRCDPISGHDNLYWYRRVMGKEIKFLLHFVKESKQDESGMPNNRFLAERTGGTYSTLKVQPAELEDSGVYFCASSLITGGAGTEAFFGQGTRLTVV.

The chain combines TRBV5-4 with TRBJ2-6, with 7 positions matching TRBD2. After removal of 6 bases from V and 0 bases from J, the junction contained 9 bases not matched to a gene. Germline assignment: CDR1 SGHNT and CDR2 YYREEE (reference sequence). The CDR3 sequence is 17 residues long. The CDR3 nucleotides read TGTGCCAGCACCTATGGGGAGGGAGACTCTGGGGCCAACGTCCTGACTTTC. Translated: CASTYGEGDSGANVLTF.

In DNA, the CDR3 is TGTGCCAGCAGCCGCGGGACGTCTAGCTCCTACGAGCAGTACGTC. Translation gives CASSRGTSSSYEQYV. This chain uses TRBV2 with TRBJ2-7; D may be TRBD2 (6 bases). Germline CDR1 SNHLY, CDR2 FYNNEI. Trimming left V 6 bases short and J 0 bases short, with 15 bases between. This CDR3 has 15 amino acids.

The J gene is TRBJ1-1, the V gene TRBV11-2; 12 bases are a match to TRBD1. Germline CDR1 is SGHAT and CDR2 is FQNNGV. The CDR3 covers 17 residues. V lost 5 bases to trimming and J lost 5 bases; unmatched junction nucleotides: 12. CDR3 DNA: TGTGCCAGCAGCCTAACCGGGACAGGGGGCTCGGGGACTGAAGCTTTCTTT. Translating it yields CASSLTGTGGSGTEAFF. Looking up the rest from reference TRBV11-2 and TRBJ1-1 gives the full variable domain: EAGVAQSPRYKIIEKRQSVAFWCNPISGHATLYWYQQILGQGPKLLIQFQNNGVVDDSQLPKDRFSAERLKGVDSTLKIQPAKLEDSAVYLCASSLTGTGGSGTEAFFGQGTRLTVV.

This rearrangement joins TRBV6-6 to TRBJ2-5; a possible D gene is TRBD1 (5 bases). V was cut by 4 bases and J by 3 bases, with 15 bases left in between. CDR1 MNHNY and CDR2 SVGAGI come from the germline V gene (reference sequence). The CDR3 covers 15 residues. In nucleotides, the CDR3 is TGTGCCAGCAGTTTCCTCGGACACGCCGAAGAGACCCAGTACTTC. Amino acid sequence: CASSFLGHAEETQYF.

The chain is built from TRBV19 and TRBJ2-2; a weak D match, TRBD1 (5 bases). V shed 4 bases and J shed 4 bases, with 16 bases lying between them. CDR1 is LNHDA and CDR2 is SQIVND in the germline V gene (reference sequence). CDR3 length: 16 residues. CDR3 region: CASSKQGIRGTGELFF. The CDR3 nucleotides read TGTGCCAGTAGTAAGCAGGGTATAAGGGGCACCGGGGAGCTGTTTTTT.

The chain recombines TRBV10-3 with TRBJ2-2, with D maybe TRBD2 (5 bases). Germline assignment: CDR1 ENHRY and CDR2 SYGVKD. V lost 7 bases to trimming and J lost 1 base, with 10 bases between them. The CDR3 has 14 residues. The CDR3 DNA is TGTGCCATCAAGGCGGGCGAGAACACCGGGGAGCTGTTTTTT. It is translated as CAIKAGENTGELFF.

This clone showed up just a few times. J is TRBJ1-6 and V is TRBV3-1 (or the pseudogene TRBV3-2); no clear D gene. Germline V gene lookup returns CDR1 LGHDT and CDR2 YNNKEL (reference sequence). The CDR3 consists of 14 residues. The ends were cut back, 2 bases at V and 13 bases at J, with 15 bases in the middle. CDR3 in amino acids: CASSQSNGNWPLHF. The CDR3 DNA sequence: TGTGCCAGCAGCCAATCTAACGGGAATTGGCCCCTCCACTTT.

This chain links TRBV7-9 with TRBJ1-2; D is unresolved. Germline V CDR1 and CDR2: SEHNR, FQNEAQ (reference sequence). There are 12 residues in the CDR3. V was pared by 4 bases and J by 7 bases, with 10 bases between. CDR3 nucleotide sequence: TGTGCCAGCAGCTACGAACGGGGTGGCTACACCTTC. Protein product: CASSYERGGYTF.

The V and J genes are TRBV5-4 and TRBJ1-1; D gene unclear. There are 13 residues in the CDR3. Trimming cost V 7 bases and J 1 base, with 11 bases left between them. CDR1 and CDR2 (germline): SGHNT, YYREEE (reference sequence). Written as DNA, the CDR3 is TGTGCCAGCCTCAGGATCCCGAACACTGAAGCTTTCTTT. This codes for CASLRIPNTEAFF.

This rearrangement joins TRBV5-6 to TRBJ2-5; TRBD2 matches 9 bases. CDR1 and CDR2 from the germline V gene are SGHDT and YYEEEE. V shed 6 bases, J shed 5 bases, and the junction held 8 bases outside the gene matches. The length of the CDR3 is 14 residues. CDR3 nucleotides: TGTGCCAGCACCGGCGGGGGGGCAGGGGAGACCCAGTACTTC. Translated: CASTGGGAGETQYF. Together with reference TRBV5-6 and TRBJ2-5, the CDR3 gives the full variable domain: DAGVTQSPTHLIKTRGQQVTLRCSPKSGHDTVSWYQQALGQGPQFIFQYYEEEERQRGNFPDRFSGHQFPNYSSELNVNALLLGDSALYLCASTGGGAGETQYFGPGTRLLVL.

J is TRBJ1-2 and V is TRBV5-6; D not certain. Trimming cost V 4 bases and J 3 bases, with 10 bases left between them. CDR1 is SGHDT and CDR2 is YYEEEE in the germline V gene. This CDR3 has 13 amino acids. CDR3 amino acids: CASSPDIYYGYTF. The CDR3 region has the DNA TGTGCCAGCAGCCCTGACATCTACTATGGCTACACCTTC. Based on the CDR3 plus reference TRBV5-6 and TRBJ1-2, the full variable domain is DAGVTQSPTHLIKTRGQQVTLRCSPKSGHDTVSWYQQALGQGPQFIFQYYEEEERQRGNFPDRFSGHQFPNYSSELNVNALLLGDSALYLCASSPDIYYGYTFGSGTRLTVV.

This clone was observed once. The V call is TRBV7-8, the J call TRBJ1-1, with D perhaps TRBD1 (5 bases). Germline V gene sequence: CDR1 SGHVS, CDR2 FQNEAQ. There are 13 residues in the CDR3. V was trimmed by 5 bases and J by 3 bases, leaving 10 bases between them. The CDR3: CASSGGGYTEAFF. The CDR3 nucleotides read TGTGCCAGCAGCGGGGGGGGTTACACTGAAGCTTTCTTT.

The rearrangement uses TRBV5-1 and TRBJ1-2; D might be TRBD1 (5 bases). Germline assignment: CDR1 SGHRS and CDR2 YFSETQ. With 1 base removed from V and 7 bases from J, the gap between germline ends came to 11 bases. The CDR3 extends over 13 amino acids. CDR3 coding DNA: TGCGCCAGCAGCTTGACGACAGCGGGTGGCTACACCTTC. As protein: CASSLTTAGGYTF.

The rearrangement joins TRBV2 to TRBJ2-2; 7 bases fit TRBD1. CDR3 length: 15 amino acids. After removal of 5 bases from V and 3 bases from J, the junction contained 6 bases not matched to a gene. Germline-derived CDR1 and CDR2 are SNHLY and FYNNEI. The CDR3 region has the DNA TGTGCCAGCAGTAAGCAGGGGGTAGACACCGGGGAGCTGTTTTTT. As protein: CASSKQGVDTGELFF.

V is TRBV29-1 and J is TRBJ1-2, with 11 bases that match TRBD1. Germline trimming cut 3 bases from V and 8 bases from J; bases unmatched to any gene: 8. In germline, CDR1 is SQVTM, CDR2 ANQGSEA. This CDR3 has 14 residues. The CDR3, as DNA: TGCAGCGTTGATCGGGACAGGGGGAACACGGGCTACACCTTC. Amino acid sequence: CSVDRDRGNTGYTF.

This CDR3 is CASSNGGGYEQYV. In DNA, the CDR3 is TGTGCCAGTAGTAACGGCGGGGGTTACGAGCAGTACGTC. J is TRBJ2-7 and V is TRBV19, with 7 bases lining up with TRBD2. CDR1 LNHDA and CDR2 SQIVND come from the germline V gene (reference sequence). This CDR3 contains 13 residues. After removal of 4 bases from V and 4 bases from J, the junction contained 4 bases not matched to a gene.

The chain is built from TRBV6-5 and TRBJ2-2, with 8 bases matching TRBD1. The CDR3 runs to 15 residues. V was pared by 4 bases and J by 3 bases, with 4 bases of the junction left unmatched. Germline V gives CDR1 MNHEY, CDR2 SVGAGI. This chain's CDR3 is CASSSQGAYTGELFF. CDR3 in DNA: TGTGCCAGCAGTTCCCAGGGGGCGTACACCGGGGAGCTGTTTTTT.

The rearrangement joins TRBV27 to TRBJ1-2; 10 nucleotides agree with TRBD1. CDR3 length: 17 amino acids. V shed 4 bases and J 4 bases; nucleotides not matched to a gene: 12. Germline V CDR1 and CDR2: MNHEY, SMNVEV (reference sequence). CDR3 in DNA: TGTGCCAGCAGTTCGATGACGACAGGGGGCTCCGTCTATGGCTACACCTTC. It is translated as CASSSMTTGGSVYGYTF.

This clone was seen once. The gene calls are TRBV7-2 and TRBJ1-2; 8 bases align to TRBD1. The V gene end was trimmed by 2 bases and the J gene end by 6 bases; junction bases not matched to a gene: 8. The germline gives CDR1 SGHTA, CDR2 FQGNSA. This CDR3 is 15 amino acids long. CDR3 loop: CASSLTRTGKNGYTF. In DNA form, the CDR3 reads TGTGCCAGCAGCTTAACTCGGACAGGGAAAAATGGCTACACCTTC.

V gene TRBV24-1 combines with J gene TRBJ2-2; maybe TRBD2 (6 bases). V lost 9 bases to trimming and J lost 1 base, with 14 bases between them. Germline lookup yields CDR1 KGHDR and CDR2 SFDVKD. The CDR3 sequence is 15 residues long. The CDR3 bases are TGTGCCACCGGTAAGGGAGGTGGGAACACCGGGGAGCTGTTTTTT. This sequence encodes CATGKGGGNTGELFF.

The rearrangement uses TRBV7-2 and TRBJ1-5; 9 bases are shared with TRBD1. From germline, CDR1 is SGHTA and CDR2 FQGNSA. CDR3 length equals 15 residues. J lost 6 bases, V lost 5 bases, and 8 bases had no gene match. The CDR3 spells CASSISGTGRQPQHF. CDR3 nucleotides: TGTGCCAGCAGCATCTCCGGGACAGGGCGTCAGCCCCAGCATTTT. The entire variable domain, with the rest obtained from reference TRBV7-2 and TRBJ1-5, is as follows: GAGVSQSPSNKVTEKGKDVELRCDPISGHTALYWYRQSLGQGLEFLIYFQGNSAPDKSGLPSDRFSAERTGGSVSTLTIQRTQQEDSAVYLCASSISGTGRQPQHFGDGTRLSIL.

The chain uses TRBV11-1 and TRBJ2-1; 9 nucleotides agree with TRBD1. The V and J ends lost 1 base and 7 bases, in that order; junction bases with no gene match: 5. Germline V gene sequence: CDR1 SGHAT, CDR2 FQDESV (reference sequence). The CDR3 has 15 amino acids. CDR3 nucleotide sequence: TGTGCCAGCAGCTTAGGTCTAGACAGGGGGAATGAGCAGTTCTTC. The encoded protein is CASSLGLDRGNEQFF.

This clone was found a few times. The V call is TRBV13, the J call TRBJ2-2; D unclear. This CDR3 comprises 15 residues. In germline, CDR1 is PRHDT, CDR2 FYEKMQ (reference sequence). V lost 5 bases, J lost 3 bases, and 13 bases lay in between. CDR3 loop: CASSVAGWDTGELFF. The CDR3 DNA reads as TGTGCCAGCAGCGTGGCCGGGTGGGACACCGGGGAGCTGTTTTTT.

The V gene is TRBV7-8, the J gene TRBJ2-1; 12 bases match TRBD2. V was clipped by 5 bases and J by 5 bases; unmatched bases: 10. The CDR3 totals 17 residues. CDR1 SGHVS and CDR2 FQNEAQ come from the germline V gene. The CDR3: CASSLHGLAGNDNEQFF. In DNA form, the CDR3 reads TGTGCCAGCAGCCTTCACGGACTAGCGGGGAACGACAATGAGCAGTTCTTC.

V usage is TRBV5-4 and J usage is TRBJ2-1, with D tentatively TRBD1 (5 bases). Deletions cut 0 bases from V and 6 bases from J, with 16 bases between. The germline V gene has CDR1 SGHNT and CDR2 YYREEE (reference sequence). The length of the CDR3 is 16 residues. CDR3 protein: CASSLDYRPALNEQFF. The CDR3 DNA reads TGTGCCAGCAGCTTGGACTACAGGCCCGCTCTCAATGAGCAGTTCTTC.

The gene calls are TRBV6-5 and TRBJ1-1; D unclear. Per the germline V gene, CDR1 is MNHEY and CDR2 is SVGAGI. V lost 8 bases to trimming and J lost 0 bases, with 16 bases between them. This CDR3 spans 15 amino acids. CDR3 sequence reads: CASSDEVRMNTEAFF. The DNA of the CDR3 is TGTGCCAGCTCCGATGAGGTACGCATGAACACTGAAGCTTTCTTT.

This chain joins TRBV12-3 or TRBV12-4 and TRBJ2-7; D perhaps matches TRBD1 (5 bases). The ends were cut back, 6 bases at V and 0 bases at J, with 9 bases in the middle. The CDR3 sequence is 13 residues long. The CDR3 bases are TGTGCCAGCAGCCCGGACACCTCCTACGAGCAGTACTTC. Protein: CASSPDTSYEQYF.

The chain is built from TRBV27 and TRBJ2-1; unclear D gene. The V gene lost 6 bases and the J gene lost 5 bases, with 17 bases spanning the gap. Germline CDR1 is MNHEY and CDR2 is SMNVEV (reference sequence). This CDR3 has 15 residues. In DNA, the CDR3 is TGTGCCAGCAGGACTGGCTCTTTGGATAACAATGAGCAGTTCTTC. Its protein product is CASRTGSLDNNEQFF.

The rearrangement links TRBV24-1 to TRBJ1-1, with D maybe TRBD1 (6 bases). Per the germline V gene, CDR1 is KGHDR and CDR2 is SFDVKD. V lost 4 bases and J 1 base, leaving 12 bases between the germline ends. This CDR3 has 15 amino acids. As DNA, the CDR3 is TGTGCCACCAGTGACGGGGGGCTAGGGAACACTGAAGCTTTCTTT. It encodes CATSDGGLGNTEAFF.

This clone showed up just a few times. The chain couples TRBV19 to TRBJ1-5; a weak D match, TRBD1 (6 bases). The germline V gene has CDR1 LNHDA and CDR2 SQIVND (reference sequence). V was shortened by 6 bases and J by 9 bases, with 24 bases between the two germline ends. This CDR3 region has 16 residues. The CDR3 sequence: CASSADPISGGRPQHF. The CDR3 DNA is TGTGCCAGTAGCGCGGACCCTATCAGCGGGGGGCGGCCCCAGCATTTT. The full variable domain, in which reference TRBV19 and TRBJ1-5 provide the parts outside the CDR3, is DGGITQSPKYLFRKEGQNVTLSCEQNLNHDAMYWYRQDPGQGLRLIYYSQIVNDFQKGDIAEGYSVSREKKESFPLTVTSAQKNPTAFYLCASSADPISGGRPQHFGDGTRLSIL.

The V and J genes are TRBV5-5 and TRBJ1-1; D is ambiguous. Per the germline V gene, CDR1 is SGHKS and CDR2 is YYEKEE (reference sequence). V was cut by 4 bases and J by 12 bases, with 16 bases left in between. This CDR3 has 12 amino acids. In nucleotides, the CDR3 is TGTGCCAGCAGCCCCTCGGGGAGTCTGACTTTCTTT. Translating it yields CASSPSGSLTFF.